Each of the 4 T cell receptor beta chains below was sequenced from the same sample in a study of T cell responses to AZD1222 COVID-19 vaccine. Data came from immunoSEQ multiplex PCR; TCRdb stores just in-frame clones and leaves some out. The sample shows over 60,000 clones, about four fifths of them seen only once. The sequencing used peripheral blood, collected on day 0 of MenACWY control vaccination. The receptor source for this set is an adult in good health.

Here the CDR3 DNA reads TGTGCCAGCAGTTATGACGGTTCTAATTCACCCCTCCACTTT. It codes for CASSYDGSNSPLHF. This sequence joins TRBV28 and TRBJ1-6; D gene uncertain. V was pared by 4 bases and J by 6 bases, with 10 bases between. The V gene's germline CDR1 is MDHEN and CDR2 SYDVKM. This CDR3 has 14 residues.

This chain connects TRBV19 to TRBJ2-1; 14 bases are a match to TRBD2. The J segment lost 14 bases and the V segment lost 8 bases, leaving 11 bases of the junction unmatched. There are 14 residues in the CDR3. Germline CDR1 is LNHDA and CDR2 is SQIVND (reference sequence). The CDR3 coding sequence is TGTGCCAGTCTTGGGACTAGCGGGGGACAGAGGAAGTTCTTC. Translating gives CASLGTSGGQRKFF.

The chain uses TRBV3-1 (or the pseudogene TRBV3-2) and TRBJ2-7; D remains unclear. The CDR3 is made up of 16 amino acids. Per germline, CDR1 LGHDT and CDR2 YNNKEL (reference sequence). V was shortened by 1 base and J by 7 bases, with 20 bases between the two germline ends. CDR3 in amino acids: CASSQGHKNVPREQYF. In nucleotides, the CDR3 is TGTGCCAGCAGCCAAGGCCACAAAAACGTTCCCCGGGAGCAGTACTTC.

This clone was seen once. The chain carries TRBV5-1 and TRBJ1-1; possible D gene TRBD1, 5 bases. V gave up 4 bases and J gave up 4 bases, with 14 bases separating them. This CDR3 is 14 amino acids long. Germline lookup yields CDR1 SGHRS and CDR2 YFSETQ. CDR3 region: CASSIGGQGTEAFF. The CDR3 nucleotides are TGCGCCAGCAGCATAGGAGGGCAGGGCACTGAAGCTTTCTTT. Supplemented by reference TRBV5-1 and TRBJ1-1, the full variable domain reads KAGVTQTPRYLIKTRGQQVTLSCSPISGHRSVSWYQQTPGQGLQFLFEYFSETQRNKGNFPGRFSGRQFSNSRSEMNVSTLELGDSALYLCASSIGGQGTEAFFGQGTRLTVV.